This TCR beta chain originates from a study of blood T cell repertoires in COVID-19. Clinical history as reported by participants underpinned cohort assignment. This clone showed up just a few times. Profiling relied on immunoSEQ multiplex PCR, and the TCRdb table lists in-frame clones only, not all of them. The sample yields roughly 180,000 clones, about 90% seen once. The sequence was collected from a woman under 40 who had recovered from COVID-19. The sequenced material came from PBMCs or T cells enriched from blood (not recorded which).

CDR3 sequence: CASSQTNYGYTF. The CDR3 region has the DNA TGTGCCAGCAGCCAAACAAACTATGGCTACACCTTC. The rearrangement uses TRBV3-1 (or the pseudogene TRBV3-2) and TRBJ1-2, with unresolved D. Germline values: CDR1 LGHDT, CDR2 YNNKEL (reference sequence). V lost 2 bases to trimming and J lost 2 bases, with 3 bases between them. The CDR3 is made up of 12 amino acids.